The 14 T cell receptor beta chains below were found in one sample sequenced in a study of vaccination and CD4 T cells after COVID-19. Time point described: late sampling 161 to 241 days after vaccination in a few convalescent patients. The treatment here: roughly 10-day PBMC culture with coronavirus spike peptide pools or control peptides (ViraFEST assay). Their recognized antigens are unknown. With the Oncomine TCR Beta short-read assay, DNA from cultured CD4+ T cells was sequenced. A single record per CDR3 protein comes from TCRdb applying MiXCR to the PCR reads. Of around 27,000 distinct CDR3 sequences listed, around 28% are singletons. The sequenced sample was CD4+ T cells from blood, cultured in vitro, obtained about 7 months after SARS-CoV-2 vaccination. The source of these receptors is a human donor who had recovered from COVID-19.

The genes are TRBV7-6 and TRBJ2-3; no reliable D call. V dropped 11 bases and J dropped 7 bases, with 16 bases sitting between them. The germline V gene encodes CDR1 SGHVS and CDR2 FNYEAQ. The CDR3 extends over 12 amino acids. The CDR3 sequence: CAVSSSTYTQYF. CDR3 nucleotide sequence: TGTGCCGTTAGCAGTTCGACATATACGCAGTATTTT.

The V and J genes are TRBV6-4 and TRBJ2-7; 7 bases match TRBD1. V shed 6 bases and J 4 bases; nucleotides not matched to a gene: 9. This CDR3 contains 14 residues. Germline V gene data show CDR1 as MRHNA and CDR2 as SNTAGT. The CDR3 bases are TGTGCCAGCAGACCCCGACAGGGACGATACGAGCAGTACTTC. Its translation is CASRPRQGRYEQYF.

This clonotype was seen a handful of times. CDR3 bases: TGTGCCAGCAGCTTAAGGCGGGGCACAGATACGCAGTATTTT. It yields the protein CASSLRRGTDTQYF. This chain uses TRBV7-2 with TRBJ2-3; the D gene is possibly TRBD2 (5 bases). This CDR3 has 14 amino acids. Germline CDR1 is SGHTA and CDR2 is FQGNSA. V lost 2 bases and J lost 1, with 7 bases in between. The full variable domain, with the rest looked up from reference TRBV7-2 and TRBJ2-3, is GAGVSQSPSNKVTEKGKDVELRCDPISGHTALYWYRQSLGQGLEFLIYFQGNSAPDKSGLPSDRFSAERTGGSVSTLTIQRTQQEDSAVYLCASSLRRGTDTQYFGPGTRLTVL.

The rearrangement links TRBV6-2 or TRBV6-3 to TRBJ2-5; tentatively, D is TRBD2 (6 bases). V was clipped by 7 bases and J by 5 bases, with 17 bases between them. The germline V gene has CDR1 MNHEY and CDR2 SVGEGT. This CDR3 has 14 residues. Here the CDR3 reads CASIDRGGTETQYF. The CDR3 region has the DNA TGTGCCAGCATCGACCGCGGAGGGACGGAGACCCAGTACTTC.

The chain recombines TRBV2 with TRBJ2-5, with D uncertain. The germline gives CDR1 SNHLY, CDR2 FYNNEI. The CDR3 has 16 residues. The V end lost 4 bases, the J end lost 2 bases, and 17 bases lay between the germline ends. The CDR3 DNA follows: TGTGCCAGCAGTGGTGGCGGTCAGGCAGGTCAAGAGACCCAGTACTTC. Amino acids: CASSGGGQAGQETQYF.

The CDR3, as DNA: TGTGCCACCAGCAGAGAGGGACTAGCGGGAGGGTTGACAGATACGCAGTATTTT. This translates into CATSREGLAGGLTDTQYF. The chain joins TRBV15 to TRBJ2-3, with 16 bases identical to TRBD2. The CDR3 sequence is 18 residues long. The junction had 3 bases not matched to a gene; V was cut back by 0 bases and J by 3 bases. Germline CDR1 is LNHNV and CDR2 is YYDKDF (reference sequence).

The gene calls are TRBV7-2 and TRBJ1-5; D call uncertain. Germline V lookup: CDR1 SGHTA, CDR2 FQGNSA. This CDR3 is 16 amino acids long. V gave up 1 base and J gave up 3 bases, with 13 bases separating them. The CDR3 protein is CASSLGTSFTNQPQHF. The CDR3 nucleotides read TGTGCCAGCAGCTTAGGAACCTCCTTCACCAATCAGCCCCAGCATTTT.

The chain employs TRBV6-1 and TRBJ2-1, with 12 bases aligning to TRBD2. Germline V gene data show CDR1 as MNHNS and CDR2 as SASEGT. This CDR3 has 15 amino acids. The trim removed 6 bases at V and 6 bases at J, leaving 6 bases unmatched. In nucleotides, the CDR3 is TGTGCCAGCAGGATACCGGGACTAGCGGGCAATGAGCAGTTCTTC. It translates to CASRIPGLAGNEQFF.

This clonotype came up a few times. This chain joins TRBV27 and TRBJ2-7; D remains unclear. The CDR3 has 16 residues. V was clipped by 4 bases and J by 9 bases, with 25 bases between them. Per germline, CDR1 MNHEY and CDR2 SMNVEV (reference sequence). CDR3 sequence (DNA): TGTGCCAGCAGTTCCCCATCAGGTGGCCCCCGTTCAGTGCAGTACTTC. This gives the protein CASSSPSGGPRSVQYF.

The V gene is TRBV6-6, the J gene TRBJ2-1; 7 positions match TRBD2. CDR1 and CDR2 (germline): MNHNY, SVGAGI (reference sequence). The CDR3 is made up of 16 amino acids. Trimming removed 6 bases from V and 0 bases from J; junction bases left unmatched: 8. The CDR3: CASRGREAPSYNEQFF. CDR3 bases: TGTGCCAGCAGGGGGAGGGAGGCGCCCTCCTACAATGAGCAGTTCTTC.

The chain is built from TRBV6-2 or TRBV6-3 and TRBJ2-1; TRBD1 agrees at 8 bases. The CDR3 runs 15 residues. After removal of 2 bases from V and 8 bases from J, the junction contained 8 bases not matched to a gene. From germline, CDR1 is MNHEY and CDR2 SVGEGT. The CDR3 DNA follows: TGTGCCAGCAGTTACCTGCAGGGGGCTTTAGATGAGCAGTTCTTC. This sequence encodes CASSYLQGALDEQFF.

The chain combines TRBV27 with TRBJ1-2; tentatively, D is TRBD1 (6 bases). Trimming took 5 bases from V and 2 from J, leaving 12 bases between them. The CDR3 consists of 14 residues. Germline CDR1 and CDR2: MNHEY and SMNVEV (reference sequence). The DNA of the CDR3 is TGTGCCAGCAGTCCCGGACAGTTCAACTATGGCTACACCTTC. Translating gives CASSPGQFNYGYTF.

The chain joins TRBV24-1 to TRBJ2-1; 16 bases line up with TRBD2. The germline gives CDR1 KGHDR, CDR2 SFDVKD. J lost 9 bases, V lost 4 bases, and 8 bases had no gene match. The CDR3 is 17 residues long. DNA for the CDR3: TGTGCCACCAGTGACCTGGGGACTAGCGGGGGGGTCGGTGAGCAGTTCTTC. Translation gives CATSDLGTSGGVGEQFF.

The chain uses TRBV6-2 or TRBV6-3 and TRBJ2-2; D gene uncertain. This CDR3 has 13 residues. The V and J ends lost 4 bases and 8 bases respectively, with 11 bases between them. The germline V gene has CDR1 MNHEY and CDR2 SVGEGT. The CDR3 spells CASSSNRAGELFF. The CDR3 region has the DNA TGTGCCAGCAGTTCCAATCGGGCGGGGGAGCTGTTTTTT.